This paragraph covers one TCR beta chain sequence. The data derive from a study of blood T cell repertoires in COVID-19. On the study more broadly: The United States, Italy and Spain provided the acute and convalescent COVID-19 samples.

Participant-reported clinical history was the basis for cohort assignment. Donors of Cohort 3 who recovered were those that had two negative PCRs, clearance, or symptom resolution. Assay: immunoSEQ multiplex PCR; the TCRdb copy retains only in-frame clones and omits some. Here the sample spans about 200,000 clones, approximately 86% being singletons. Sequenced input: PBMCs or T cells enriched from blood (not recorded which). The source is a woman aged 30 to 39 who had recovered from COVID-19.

Here the CDR3 reads CASGWMSGTSDYNEQFF. CDR3 coding DNA: TGTGCTAGTGGCTGGATGTCCGGGACTAGCGACTACAATGAGCAGTTCTTC. The gene calls are TRBV12-5 and TRBJ2-1; 10 positions agree with TRBD2. With 6 bases clipped from V and 3 bases from J, the junction kept 11 bases outside the gene matches. Looked up from germline, CDR1 is LGHNT and CDR2 is FRNRAP. The CDR3 loop spans 17 amino acids.